This section outlines one T cell receptor beta chain sequence together with its context. Its antigen is as yet unknown. TCRdb fed the RT-PCR reads into MiXCR, producing one record per CDR3 protein. Of about 530,000 distinct CDR3 sequences in the sample, over 10% are singletons; the top ten hold over 10%. The data are from a study of response to subunit inactivated influenza vaccine. Study-wide points: Seasonal influenza vaccination, on each occasion, was suggested by the authors to recruit few new T cells.

V shed 5 bases and J 0 bases; nucleotides not matched to a gene: 6. Germline CDR1 reads MGHDK; CDR2 reads SYGVNS. This CDR3 contains 17 residues. The clonotype originates from a man aged 50 to 60 who received an inactivated influenza vaccine. Here the sequenced sample was PBMCs from blood, taken 40 to 50 days after vaccination. The rearrangement uses TRBV25-1 and TRBJ2-7, with 14 bases that match TRBD2. CDR3 in amino acids: CASSPGTSGGLSYEQYF. CDR3 nucleotide sequence: TGTGCCAGCAGTCCCGGGACTAGCGGGGGCCTCTCCTACGAGCAGTACTTC.